This entry features one TCR beta chain sequence. The sample is drawn from a study of blood T cell repertoires in COVID-19. Clones were sequenced by immunoSEQ multiplex PCR, and TCRdb holds only the in-frame ones, with some missing. The sample consists of approximately 240,000 clones, around 85% of them appearing once. This TCR was sampled from a woman aged 45-65 years in a cohort exposed to, infected with or recovered from COVID-19 (not recorded which). The sample was PBMCs or T cells enriched from blood (not recorded which).

CDR3 sequence reads: CASSFLLNQPQHF. The CDR3 DNA sequence: TGTGCCAGCAGTTTTCTGTTAAATCAGCCCCAGCATTTT. The chain joins TRBV12-3 or TRBV12-4 to TRBJ1-5; D is undetermined. This CDR3 has 13 residues. Deletions cut 3 bases from V and 4 bases from J, with 7 bases between.